This T cell receptor (beta chain) was profiled in a study of T cell responses to AZD1222 COVID-19 vaccine. The study, taken as a whole, reports: White British ancestry dominated among donors, who included more females, and clonal diversity was possibly underestimated. Baseline testing showed seropositivity in only 6 or 7 AZD1222 recipients. Recipients of two AZD1222 doses showed rising Spike-specific TCR breadth and depth.

CDR1 is MNHEY, CDR2 SMNVEV, per germline (reference sequence). The CDR3 runs 15 residues. The V and J ends lost 2 bases and 3 bases, in that order; junction bases with no gene match: 5. TCRdb keeps only in-frame clones here, not all; method: immunoSEQ multiplex PCR. The table records roughly 99,000 clones, 92% of them present only once. This clone was counted only a few times. The antigen is not known. Other DNA sequences within the sample encode an identical CDR3. The sequence was obtained from an adult who received the AZD1222 COVID-19 vaccine. The chain joins TRBV27 to TRBJ2-7, with 9 bases identical to TRBD1. The starting material was peripheral blood, obtained 28 days after the second AZD1222 dose. Written as DNA, the CDR3 is TGTGCCAGCAGTTTAGGTGGGACAGGGCTCTACGAGCAGTACTTC. It codes for CASSLGGTGLYEQYF.